This TCR beta chain was identified during a study of shared clonotypes between healthy human individuals. This clone was detected a few times. No antigen is known for it. The assay was immunoSEQ multiplex PCR, and TCRdb's table has in-frame clones only and misses some. The table lists some 1 million clones, approximately 68% of them singletons, with about 1.5% in the top ten. Study-level points and caveats: Memory subsets generally showed smaller estimated richness than naive subsets did.

The sequencing input was memory CD4+ T cells sorted from blood. Subset denoted: CD45RA-negative fraction. The source is a man younger than 35 in good health.

The CDR3: CAGGQMNTEAFF. The CDR3 DNA reads TGTGCCGGAGGACAGATGAACACTGAAGCTTTCTTT. The rearrangement links TRBV30 to TRBJ1-1; possibly TRBD1 for D (6 bases). This CDR3 region has 12 residues. The V gene's germline CDR1 is GTSNPN and CDR2 SVGIG (reference sequence). The V gene lost 8 bases and the J gene lost 0 bases, with 10 bases spanning the gap.